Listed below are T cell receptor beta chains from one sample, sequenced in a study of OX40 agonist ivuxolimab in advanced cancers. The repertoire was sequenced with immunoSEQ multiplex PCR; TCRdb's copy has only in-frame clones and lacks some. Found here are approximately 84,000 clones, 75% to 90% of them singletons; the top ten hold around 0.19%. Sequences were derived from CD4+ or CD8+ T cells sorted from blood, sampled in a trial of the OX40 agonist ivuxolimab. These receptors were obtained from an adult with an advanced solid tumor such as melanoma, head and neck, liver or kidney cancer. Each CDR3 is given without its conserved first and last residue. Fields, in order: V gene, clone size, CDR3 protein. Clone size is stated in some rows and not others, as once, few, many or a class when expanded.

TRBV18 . ASSPPGRTEAF
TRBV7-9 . ASSSVGYGYT
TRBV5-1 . ASSLAGGGDVPDTQY
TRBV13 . ASSSPAGLAIYNEQF
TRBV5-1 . ASSQQSQETQY
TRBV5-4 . ASSAGGSRTDTQY
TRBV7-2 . ASSLWTSGRAYEQY
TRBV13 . ASSDTSGRGEQY
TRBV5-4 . ASRDRQAGETQY
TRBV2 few ASSDPYLRSYSGNTIY
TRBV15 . ATSRERTGQNQPQH
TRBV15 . ATSKYGQTQETQY
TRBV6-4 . ASSARRTPGDTQY
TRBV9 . ASSGVEGIGYT
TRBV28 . ASSLATTGYGYT
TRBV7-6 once ASSSSSYNEQF
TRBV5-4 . ASSSGTSGRYEQF
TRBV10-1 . ASSAGTSNQPQH
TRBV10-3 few AISERSSNQPQH
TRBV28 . ASRHSSPGQDTEAF
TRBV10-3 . AISTWDRANYGYT
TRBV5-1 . ASSSSQGDGVGTQY
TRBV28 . ASSTPGGRVYEQY
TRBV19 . ASSRQWGETQY
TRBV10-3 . AISGGLGTGELF
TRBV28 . ASSNHGTSGNLYEQY
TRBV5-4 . ASNGQGVNYGYT
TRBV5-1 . ASSFDTNTEAF
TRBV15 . ATSAHGQGDYQETQY
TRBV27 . ASGGRGRLDWRREQY
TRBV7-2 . ASSPSPAFTQY
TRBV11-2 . ASSLDRGGAETQY
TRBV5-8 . ASSWVTGTGTGELF
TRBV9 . ASSVAGSYNEQF
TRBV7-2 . ASSPGTGTQH
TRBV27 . ASSLAGGPAGELF
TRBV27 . ASSLAQTGELF
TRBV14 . ASSQRLGLAGGSSYNEQF
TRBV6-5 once ASTPRSNTEAF
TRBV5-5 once ASSFTGTSGTPQF
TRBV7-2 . ASSLGGAGGETQY
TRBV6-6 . ASTRGGGSNQPQH
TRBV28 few ASSLRQGFGSYT
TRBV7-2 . ASSLGGGQFNSPLH
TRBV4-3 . ASSVDSSYNEQF
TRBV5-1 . ASSRTGTGRINTEAF
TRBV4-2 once ASSHARHRGRGAGELF
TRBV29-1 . SVVFQADSNQPQH
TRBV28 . ASSYQGAHGYT
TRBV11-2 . ASSFTGGVNTEAF
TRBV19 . ASSARGFGNQPQH
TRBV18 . ASSLGEYGYT
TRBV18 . ASSPVSGGTEAF
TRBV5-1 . ASSLAFGGQGASSYEQY
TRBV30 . AWSKTQGNYGYT